This entry describes one T cell receptor beta chain. The specificity of this receptor is unknown. No much larger clone exists at a distance of one base, and base qualities are not known. The germline V gene supplies CDR1 SGHRS and CDR2 YFSETQ. V and J lose 3 bases and 3 bases, and a span of 9 bases separates them. The CDR3 sequence holds 13 residues, the cysteine and phenylalanine included. The CDR3 DNA has 39 bases and is translated from base 1. The sample belongs to a study of T cells in Graves' hyperthyroidism and ophthalmopathy (dated by TCRdb to the late 2010s). Describing the broader study: Peripheral blood samples were taken at initial diagnosis, before any treatment was given. TCR V-J signatures able to tell the groups apart were searched for in a discovery cohort of more than 90 patients, of whom approximately 40 had Graves' ophthalmopathy and roughly 59 had stable Graves' hyperthyroidism. Prospective prediction of ophthalmopathy was tested in an independent validation cohort of 18 to 20 hyperthyroidism patients and 17 patients who later progressed to ophthalmopathy. For training and testing, the 100 or so patients in the discovery cohort were randomly divided in a 7:3 ratio. The study also compared thyroid tissue and blood T-cell repertoires from more than five Graves' hyperthyroidism patients. After sampling, hyperthyroidism patients received methimazole starting at 30 mg daily, and ophthalmopathy patients received high-dose intravenous methylprednisolone. According to the paper, TCR Vbeta CDR3 sequencing was carried out on more than 120 peripheral blood samples, which came from around 43 ophthalmopathy, around 74 hyperthyroidism and roughly 17 progressor patients. The full study reports these points: In validation, the model predicted progression to ophthalmopathy a median of roughly 6.5 months before onset, with approximately 71% sensitivity and roughly 73% specificity. Blood samples also contained most of the expanded thyroid clonotypes (frequency above 0.001), which suggests that blood repertoires may reflect thyroid immune responses. Sample size was not statistically predetermined, and blinding of investigators to group allocation was not performed. A model built on a 13 V-J signature distinguished ophthalmopathy from stable hyperthyroidism, reaching 85% to 90% sensitivity and 81.08% specificity in cross-validation and 80%/75% in testing.

Ophthalmopathy patients had moderately to severely active disease, with a Clinical Activity Score of 3 or more, a NOSPECS grade of 4 or more, and a disease duration of less than 3 months. The study excluded patients with uncontrolled infections, other autoimmune diseases, pregnancy or lactation. Clinical symptoms, serum thyroxine and TRAb, thyroid ultrasound, and orbital computed tomography formed the basis for the diagnoses. Ficoll-Paque density gradient centrifugation was used to isolate PBMCs from about 10 ml of fresh peripheral blood. Trizol reagent was used to extract total RNA, and RNA quality was then checked on an Agilent 2100 Bioanalyzer. The TCR beta CDR3 regions were amplified from RNA transcripts. A first-round RT-PCR of the TCR CDR3 used the HTBI primer set with the Qiagen OneStep RT-PCR kit. Libraries were constructed in a second round of multiplex PCR, after which size selection and purification were performed. Sequencing of the libraries was done on an Illumina HiSeq2000 using paired-end 100 bp reads. The source study handled its data this way. SOAPnuke was used to process the raw data, with reads discarded if the reads contained adapters or uncalled bases, had a mean Phred below 15, or lacked an exact constant-primer or identifier match. COPE v1.2.5 was used to merge high-quality paired reads, and clonotypes were defined as unique nucleotide sequences. MiTCR v1.1 was used to align clonotypes to the IMGT TRBV, TRBD and TRBJ reference segments. Only V-J combinations with frequency above 0.0001, covering approximately 99% of repertoires, were analysed. A TCS score was defined as the ratio between F50 (clonal expansion) and ExV (chaos), using BLOSUM62-based TCRdist between CDR3 peptides within each V-J. Welch's t-statistics and random forest reduced approximately 520 V-J features to under 15, which were used in a naive Bayes classifier (R e1071). TCRdb reran the public reads through fastp at Q25 and MiXCR, keeping productive beta chains. Rows merge per CDR3 protein into single entries with the most common DNA and genes. In this record, the V and J calls reflect TCRdb's handling and not the investigators' own analysis. Counted in this sample were about half a million distinct CDR3 sequences; about 16% of them appeared once. The ten most abundant clones make up around 32% of the sample.

The TCR sequence derives from a woman in her 30s with Graves' ophthalmopathy. The chain links TRBV5-1 with TRBJ2-5; the D segment cannot be called with confidence. The sequencing input was blood. The bases are TGCGCCAGCAGCTACCAGAACGAAGAGACCCAGTACTTC. This is translated as CASSYQNEETQYF.